This note documents a single T cell receptor (beta chain) sequence. Its antigen is not identified. This entry comes from a study of blood T cells in healthy people across ages. Findings and caveats of the study: Donors of long life had a larger count of naive CD4+ cells and greater diversity than aged donors. There was a strong correlation between TCR beta diversity and naive T cell percentage.

A second PCR, run for about 7 to 11 cycles, used a sample-barcoded 5' primer plus a J-beta primer mix. TCRdb reprocessed the 5' RACE reads via MiXCR and lists one record per CDR3 protein. The table has 2 million or so distinct CDR3 sequences, roughly 49% seen once. Germline V gene lookup returns CDR1 DFQATT and CDR2 SNEGSKA (reference sequence). V was shortened by 5 bases and J by 4 bases, with 11 bases between the two germline ends. The CDR3 is 12 amino acids. The sequencing input was blood. This sequence joins TRBV20-1 and TRBJ1-2; no reliable D call. This TCR came from a woman aged 40 to 50 in good health. The CDR3 DNA sequence: TGCAGTGCTCAAGACTCCCCCTATGGCTACACCTTC. Translation gives CSAQDSPYGYTF.